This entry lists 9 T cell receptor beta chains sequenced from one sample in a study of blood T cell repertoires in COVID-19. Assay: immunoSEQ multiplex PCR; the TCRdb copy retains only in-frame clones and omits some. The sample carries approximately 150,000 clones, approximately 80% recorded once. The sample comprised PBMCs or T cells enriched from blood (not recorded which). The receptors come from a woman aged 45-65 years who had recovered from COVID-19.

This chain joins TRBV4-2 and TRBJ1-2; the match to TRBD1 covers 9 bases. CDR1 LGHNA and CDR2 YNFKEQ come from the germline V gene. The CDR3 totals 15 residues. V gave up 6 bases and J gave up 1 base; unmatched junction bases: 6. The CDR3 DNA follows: TGTGCCAGCAGAAATCCGGGACAGGGTAACTATGGCTACACCTTC. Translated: CASRNPGQGNYGYTF.

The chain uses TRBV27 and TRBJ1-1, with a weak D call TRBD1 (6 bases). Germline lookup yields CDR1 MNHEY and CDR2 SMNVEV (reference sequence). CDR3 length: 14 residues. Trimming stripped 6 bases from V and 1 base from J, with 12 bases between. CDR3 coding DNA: TGTGCCAGCAGGGACAGCTACCAGAACACTGAAGCTTTCTTT. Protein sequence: CASRDSYQNTEAFF.

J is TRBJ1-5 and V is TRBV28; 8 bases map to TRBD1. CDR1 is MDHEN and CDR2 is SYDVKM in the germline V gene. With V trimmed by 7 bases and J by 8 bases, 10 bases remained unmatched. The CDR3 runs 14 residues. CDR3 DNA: TGTGCCAGCACCTTACTCAGGGGGCGGGAGCCCCAGCATTTT. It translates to CASTLLRGREPQHF.

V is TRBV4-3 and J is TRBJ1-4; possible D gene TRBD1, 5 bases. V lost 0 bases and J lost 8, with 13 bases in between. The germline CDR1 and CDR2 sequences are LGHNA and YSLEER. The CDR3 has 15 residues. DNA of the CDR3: TGCGCCAGCAGCCAAGATCCCAGGGAGGGGGAAAAACTGTTTTTT. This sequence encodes CASSQDPREGEKLFF.

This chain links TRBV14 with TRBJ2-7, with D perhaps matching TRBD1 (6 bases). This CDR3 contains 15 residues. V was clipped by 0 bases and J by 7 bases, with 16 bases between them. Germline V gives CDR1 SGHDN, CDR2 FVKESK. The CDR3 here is CASSQDSNRAREQYF. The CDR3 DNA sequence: TGTGCCAGCAGCCAAGATTCCAACAGGGCGAGAGAGCAGTACTTC.

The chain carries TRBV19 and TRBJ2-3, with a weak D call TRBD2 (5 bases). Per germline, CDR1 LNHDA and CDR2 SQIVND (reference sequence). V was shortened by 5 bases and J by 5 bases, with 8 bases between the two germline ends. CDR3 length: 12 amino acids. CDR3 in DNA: TGTGCCAGTAGTTCCGAGGGAGATACGCAGTATTTT. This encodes CASSSEGDTQYF.

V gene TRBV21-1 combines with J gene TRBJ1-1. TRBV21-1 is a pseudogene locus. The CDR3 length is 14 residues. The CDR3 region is CASSNCLPGGWAFF. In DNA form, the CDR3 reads TGTGCCAGCAGCAACTGCCTCCCGGGAGGATGGGCTTTCTTT.

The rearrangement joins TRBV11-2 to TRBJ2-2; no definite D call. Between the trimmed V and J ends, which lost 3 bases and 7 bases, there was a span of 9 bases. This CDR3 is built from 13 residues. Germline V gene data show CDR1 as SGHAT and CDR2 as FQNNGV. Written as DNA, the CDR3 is TGTGCCAGCAGCTTTAAAGACATCGGGGAGCTGTTTTTT. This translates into CASSFKDIGELFF.

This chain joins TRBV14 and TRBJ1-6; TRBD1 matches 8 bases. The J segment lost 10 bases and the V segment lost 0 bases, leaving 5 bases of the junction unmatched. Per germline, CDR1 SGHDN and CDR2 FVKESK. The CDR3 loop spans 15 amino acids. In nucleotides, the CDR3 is TGTGCCAGCAGCCAAGACCAGGGGGCGCGATCACCCCTCCACTTT. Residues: CASSQDQGARSPLHF.